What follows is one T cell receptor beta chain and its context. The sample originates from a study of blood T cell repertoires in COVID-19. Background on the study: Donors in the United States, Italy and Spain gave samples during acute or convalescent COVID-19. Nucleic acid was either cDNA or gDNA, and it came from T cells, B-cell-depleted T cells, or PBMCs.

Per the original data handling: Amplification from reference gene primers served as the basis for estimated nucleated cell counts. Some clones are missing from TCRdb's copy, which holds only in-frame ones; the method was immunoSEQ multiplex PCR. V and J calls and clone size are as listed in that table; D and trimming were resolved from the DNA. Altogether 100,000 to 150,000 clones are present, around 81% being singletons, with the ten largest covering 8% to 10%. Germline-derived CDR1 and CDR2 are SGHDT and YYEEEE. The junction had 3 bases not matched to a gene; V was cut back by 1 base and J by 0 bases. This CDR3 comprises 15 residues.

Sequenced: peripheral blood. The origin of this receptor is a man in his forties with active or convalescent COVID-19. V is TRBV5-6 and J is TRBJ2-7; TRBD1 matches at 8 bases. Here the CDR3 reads CASSLLTGGSYEQYF. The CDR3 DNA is TGTGCCAGCAGCTTGCTTACAGGGGGCTCCTACGAGCAGTACTTC. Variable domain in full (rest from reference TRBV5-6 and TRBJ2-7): DAGVTQSPTHLIKTRGQQVTLRCSPKSGHDTVSWYQQALGQGPQFIFQYYEEEERQRGNFPDRFSGHQFPNYSSELNVNALLLGDSALYLCASSLLTGGSYEQYFGPGTRLTVT.